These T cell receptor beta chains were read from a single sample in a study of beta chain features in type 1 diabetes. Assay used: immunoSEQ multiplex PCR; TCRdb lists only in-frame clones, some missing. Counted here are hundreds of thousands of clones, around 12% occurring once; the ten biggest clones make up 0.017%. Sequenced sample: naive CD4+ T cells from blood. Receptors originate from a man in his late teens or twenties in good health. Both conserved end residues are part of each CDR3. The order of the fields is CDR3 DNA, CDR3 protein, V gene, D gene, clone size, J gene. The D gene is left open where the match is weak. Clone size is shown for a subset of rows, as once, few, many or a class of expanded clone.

DNA: TGCGCCAGCAGCTTGGCCCCGGGGGAGACCCAGTACTTC
CDR3: CASSLAPGETQYF
V: TRBV5-1
D: -
size: few
J: TRBJ2-5

DNA: TGTGCCAGCTCACCGGTACAGGGGGCGCAAGAGCAGTACTTC
CDR3: CASSPVQGAQEQYF
V: TRBV18
D: TRBD1
size: -
J: TRBJ2-7

DNA: TGTGCCAGCACCCTACTAAGGCCCGAAAATCAGCCCCAGCATTTT
CDR3: CASTLLRPENQPQHF
V: TRBV2
D: -
size: -
J: TRBJ1-5

DNA: TGTGCCAGCGGGGGGTCCGGAGATACGCAGTATTTT
CDR3: CASGGSGDTQYF
V: TRBV7-9
D: -
size: -
J: TRBJ2-3

DNA: TGCGCCAGCAGCTTGGGTGGGCCATACGAGCAGTACTTC
CDR3: CASSLGGPYEQYF
V: TRBV5-1
D: -
size: -
J: TRBJ2-7

DNA: TGTGCCAGCAGCGTATGGACAGGGGCTGGTACCGGGGAGCTGTTTTTT
CDR3: CASSVWTGAGTGELFF
V: TRBV7-2
D: TRBD1
size: few
J: TRBJ2-2

DNA: TGTGCCAGCAGCTTGACTCGAGATACCTACAATGAGCAGTTCTTC
CDR3: CASSLTRDTYNEQFF
V: TRBV6-5
D: -
size: few
J: TRBJ2-1

DNA: TGTGCCTGGAGTGTAAAGGGGAACACTTTAGCCAAAAACATTCAGTACTTC
CDR3: CAWSVKGNTLAKNIQYF
V: TRBV30
D: -
size: few
J: TRBJ2-4

DNA: TGTGCCAGCAGCCTACGTCCAGGGTCGGGCACCTTTAACACTGAAGCTTTCTTT
CDR3: CASSLRPGSGTFNTEAFF
V: TRBV13
D: -
size: -
J: TRBJ1-1

DNA: TGTGCCAGCAGCACCGACAGGGGCACAGATACGCAGTATTTT
CDR3: CASSTDRGTDTQYF
V: TRBV11-3
D: TRBD1
size: -
J: TRBJ2-3

DNA: TGTGCCAGCAGCCCATCGGGGGGGAATGAGCAGTTCTTC
CDR3: CASSPSGGNEQFF
V: TRBV7-2
D: TRBD2
size: few
J: TRBJ2-1

DNA: TGTGCCAGCAGCCTGCGTAACCAACCATATGGCTACACCTTC
CDR3: CASSLRNQPYGYTF
V: TRBV5-6
D: -
size: -
J: TRBJ1-2

DNA: TGCAGCGCCCGGTCAACCCAGCAGTACTTC
CDR3: CSARSTQQYF
V: TRBV29-1
D: -
size: -
J: TRBJ2-7

DNA: TGTGCCAGCAGCCAAGGGACAGACTATGGCTACACCTTC
CDR3: CASSQGTDYGYTF
V: TRBV4-2
D: -
size: few
J: TRBJ1-2

DNA: TGTGCCAGCAGCCTTACTAGCGTCGAGTACTACGAGCAGTACTTC
CDR3: CASSLTSVEYYEQYF
V: TRBV28
D: TRBD2
size: -
J: TRBJ2-7

DNA: TGTGCCAGCAGTGGACAGGGGGCTTCAGGGGCCAACGTCCTGACTTTC
CDR3: CASSGQGASGANVLTF
V: TRBV2
D: TRBD1
size: few
J: TRBJ2-6

DNA: TGTGCCAGCAGCTTGGACAGGGAGAACACTGAAGCTTTCTTT
CDR3: CASSLDRENTEAFF
V: TRBV5-4
D: -
size: few
J: TRBJ1-1

DNA: TGTGCCAGCAGGGGGACAGGAGGCGGCTACACCTTC
CDR3: CASRGTGGGYTF
V: TRBV27
D: TRBD1
size: -
J: TRBJ1-2

DNA: TGTGCCAGCAGTGAATTCGTAGGGGGGGCGGACACAGATACGCAGTATTTT
CDR3: CASSEFVGGADTDTQYF
V: TRBV25-1
D: -
size: -
J: TRBJ2-3

DNA: TGCAGCGGATTAACAGGGATCCAAGAGACCCAGTACTTC
CDR3: CSGLTGIQETQYF
V: TRBV29-1
D: -
size: few
J: TRBJ2-5

DNA: TGTGCCAGCAGCCCGGGGGGCTACGAGCAGTACTTC
CDR3: CASSPGGYEQYF
V: TRBV4-2
D: TRBD2
size: few
J: TRBJ2-7

DNA: TGCAGCGTTGGAAGAGACACTGAAGCTTTCTTT
CDR3: CSVGRDTEAFF
V: TRBV29-1
D: -
size: few
J: TRBJ1-1

DNA: TGTGCCAGCTCTAGCATGACAGATACGCAGTATTTT
CDR3: CASSSMTDTQYF
V: TRBV28
D: -
size: -
J: TRBJ2-3

DNA: TGCGCCAGCAGCCTAAGGACAGGGGGCAACCAAGAGACCCAGTACTTC
CDR3: CASSLRTGGNQETQYF
V: TRBV5-1
D: TRBD1
size: -
J: TRBJ2-5

DNA: TGTGCCAGCAGCCAAGATCTCGGGTACACCTTC
CDR3: CASSQDLGYTF
V: TRBV4-2
D: -
size: -
J: TRBJ1-2

DNA: TGTGCCTGGAGCATCCGGGAGGCTTTCTTT
CDR3: CAWSIREAFF
V: TRBV30
D: -
size: few
J: TRBJ1-1

DNA: TGCGCCAGCAGCAACCGGGACAGGGGAAGCAATGAGCAGTTCTTC
CDR3: CASSNRDRGSNEQFF
V: TRBV5-1
D: TRBD1
size: -
J: TRBJ2-1

DNA: TGCAGCGTAGGTGAGGATGGCTACACCTTC
CDR3: CSVGEDGYTF
V: TRBV29-1
D: -
size: -
J: TRBJ1-2

DNA: TGTGCCAGCAGTACCCGGGGGGCGGGGGGCTACACCTTC
CDR3: CASSTRGAGGYTF
V: TRBV25-1
D: -
size: -
J: TRBJ1-2

DNA: TGTGCCAGCAGACCGACAGAACTAGCCAAAAACATTCAGTACTTC
CDR3: CASRPTELAKNIQYF
V: TRBV7-9
D: -
size: -
J: TRBJ2-4

DNA: TGTGCCAGCAAAGTCGGGCGGGAGAATGAGCAGTTCTTC
CDR3: CASKVGRENEQFF
V: TRBV2
D: TRBD2
size: few
J: TRBJ2-1

DNA: TGTGCCAGCAGCTTTGAGACTAGCTCCTACGAGCAGTACTTC
CDR3: CASSFETSSYEQYF
V: TRBV7-2
D: -
size: -
J: TRBJ2-7

DNA: TGTGCCAGCAGCGTAGCGGCAGCGCCTGGTGAGCAGTTCTTC
CDR3: CASSVAAAPGEQFF
V: TRBV9
D: -
size: -
J: TRBJ2-1

DNA: TGTGCCAGCAGTTTACCCGCAGATACCTACGAGCAGTACTTC
CDR3: CASSLPADTYEQYF
V: TRBV28
D: -
size: -
J: TRBJ2-7

DNA: TGTGCCAGCAGCAAGGGTGGGACTAGCTCCCGGGGCGAGCAGTACTTC
CDR3: CASSKGGTSSRGEQYF
V: TRBV5-4
D: TRBD2
size: -
J: TRBJ2-7

DNA: TGTGCCAGCAGCTTGGTAGGGGCACAGGCTGAAGCTTTCTTT
CDR3: CASSLVGAQAEAFF
V: TRBV5-4
D: -
size: -
J: TRBJ1-1

DNA: TGTGCCTGGAGTGTAGGCCTAGCGAACACCGGGGAGCTGTTTTTT
CDR3: CAWSVGLANTGELFF
V: TRBV30
D: -
size: few
J: TRBJ2-2

DNA: TGTGCCAGCAGTGTAAAGACAGGGTTGGTCACTGAAGCTTTCTTT
CDR3: CASSVKTGLVTEAFF
V: TRBV27
D: TRBD1
size: few
J: TRBJ1-1

DNA: TGTGCCAGCAGTGAATACGGGGTTGCTTTCTTT
CDR3: CASSEYGVAFF
V: TRBV25-1
D: -
size: many
J: TRBJ1-1

DNA: TGTGCCAGCTTTCCGATTACCGCCCAGGCCACCGAGCAGTACTTC
CDR3: CASFPITAQATEQYF
V: TRBV2
D: -
size: -
J: TRBJ2-7

DNA: TGTGCCAGCAGCGTAGTAACGGGAGGTAAAGATACGCAGTATTTT
CDR3: CASSVVTGGKDTQYF
V: TRBV9
D: TRBD2
size: few
J: TRBJ2-3

DNA: TGTGCCAGCAGCCAGCAACAGGTGCCGAACACTGAAGCTTTCTTT
CDR3: CASSQQQVPNTEAFF
V: TRBV7-3
D: -
size: few
J: TRBJ1-1

DNA: TGTGCCAGTAGCCCCGGACAAAACACAGATACGCAGTATTTT
CDR3: CASSPGQNTDTQYF
V: TRBV19
D: -
size: -
J: TRBJ2-3

DNA: TGTGCCAGCCCAAAAGGCTGGGACATCTTACAAGAGACCCAGTACTTC
CDR3: CASPKGWDILQETQYF
V: TRBV9
D: -
size: -
J: TRBJ2-5

DNA: TGTGCCAGCTCACCACGACAGGGACTCTATGGCTACACCTTC
CDR3: CASSPRQGLYGYTF
V: TRBV18
D: TRBD1
size: -
J: TRBJ1-2

DNA: TGTGCCAGCAGCCACCCGAACTTAGAGACCCAGTACTTC
CDR3: CASSHPNLETQYF
V: TRBV6-5
D: -
size: -
J: TRBJ2-5